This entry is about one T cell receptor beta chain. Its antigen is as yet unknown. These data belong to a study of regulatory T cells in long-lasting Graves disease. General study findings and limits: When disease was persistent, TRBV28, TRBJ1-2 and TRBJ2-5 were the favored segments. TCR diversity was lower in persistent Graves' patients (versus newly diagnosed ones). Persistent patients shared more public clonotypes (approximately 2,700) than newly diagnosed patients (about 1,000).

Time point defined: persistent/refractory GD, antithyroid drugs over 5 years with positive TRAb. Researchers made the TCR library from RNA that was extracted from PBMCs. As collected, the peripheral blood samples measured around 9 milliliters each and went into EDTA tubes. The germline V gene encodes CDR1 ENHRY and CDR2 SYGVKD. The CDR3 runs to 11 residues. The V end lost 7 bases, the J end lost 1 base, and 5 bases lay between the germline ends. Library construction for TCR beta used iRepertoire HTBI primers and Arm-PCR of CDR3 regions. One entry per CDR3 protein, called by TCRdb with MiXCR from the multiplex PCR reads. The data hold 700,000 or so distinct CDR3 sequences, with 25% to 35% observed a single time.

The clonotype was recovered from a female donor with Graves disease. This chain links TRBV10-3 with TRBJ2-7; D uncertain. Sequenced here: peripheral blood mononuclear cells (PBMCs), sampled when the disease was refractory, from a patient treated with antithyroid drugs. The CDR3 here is CAIKGSYEQYF. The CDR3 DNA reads TGTGCCATCAAGGGATCCTACGAGCAGTACTTC.